This T cell receptor (beta chain) was sequenced for a study of cytomegalovirus exposure and HLA in healthy donors. The PCR ran on 60 Vbeta and 13 Jbeta primers. Clones were read by immunoSEQ multiplex PCR, and TCRdb kept only the in-frame ones, dropping some. The data contain about 130,000 clones, more than 80% of them seen just once; the ten biggest clones take up 8.9%. Findings of the study overall: Prior analysis indicated that the majority of TCR beta V segments exhibited productivity approximately 87% or approximately 30% of the time.

Regarding this clone: Its target is not known.

This sequence originates from a man aged 25 to 45 in good health and CMV-seropositive. The material sequenced was PBMCs.

CDR3 in amino acids: CASSLNTGTSFYEQYF. The CDR3 DNA sequence: TGTGCCAGCAGCTTGAACACGGGGACATCTTTTTACGAGCAGTACTTC. This chain joins TRBV5-5 and TRBJ2-7; tentatively, D is TRBD1 (6 bases). V lost 1 base and J 4 bases, leaving 18 bases between the germline ends. Germline values: CDR1 SGHKS, CDR2 YYEKEE (reference sequence). CDR3 length equals 16 residues.